This is a list of T cell receptor beta chains from one sample in a study of blood T cell repertoires in COVID-19. Measured with immunoSEQ multiplex PCR; TCRdb has only the in-frame clones, and not every one. The data show nearly 200,000 clones, roughly 88% seen once. The source material was peripheral blood. These receptors were obtained from a woman in her thirties or forties who had recovered from COVID-19. Each CDR3 is given with its conserved first and last residue. The D gene is left open where the match is weak. Clone size is given for some rows only: seen once, a few or many times, or a class if the clone is expanded.

J: TRBJ1-2
D: TRBD1
V: TRBV7-9
size: NA
DNA: TGTGCCAGCAGCCTTCCCCTGACAGGGGGCTTGGATGGCTACACCTTC
CDR3: CASSLPLTGGLDGYTF

J: TRBJ2-3
D: TRBD2
V: TRBV19
size: NA
DNA: TGTGCCAGTACGCCCCCGGGGGAGGGGTTTTGGCAGTATTTT
CDR3: CASTPPGEGFWQYF

J: TRBJ1-2
D: NA
V: TRBV29-1
size: NA
DNA: TGCAGCGTTACAAGCGATCCTGGATATGGCTACACCTTC
CDR3: CSVTSDPGYGYTF

J: TRBJ2-7
D: NA
V: TRBV4-2
size: NA
DNA: TGTGCCAGCAGCCAAGTACAGGACACCAGGTACTTC
CDR3: CASSQVQDTRYF

J: TRBJ2-2
D: NA
V: TRBV28
size: NA
DNA: TGTGCCAGCCTATCCTTCACCGGGGAGCTGTTTTTT
CDR3: CASLSFTGELFF

J: TRBJ2-1
D: TRBD2
V: TRBV27
size: NA
DNA: TGTGCCAGCAGTTTACCGACCGGACTAGCGGGAGGCCCCAATGAGCAGTTCTTC
CDR3: CASSLPTGLAGGPNEQFF

J: TRBJ2-1
D: TRBD2
V: TRBV6-5
size: NA
DNA: TGTGCCAGCAACCAAGGGACTAGCCCTTACAATGAGCAGTTCTTC
CDR3: CASNQGTSPYNEQFF

J: TRBJ1-1
D: NA
V: TRBV25-1
size: NA
DNA: TGTGCCAGCAGTGAATATGAGGGAATGAACACTGAAGCTTTCTTT
CDR3: CASSEYEGMNTEAFF

J: TRBJ2-1
D: TRBD2
V: TRBV5-4
size: NA
DNA: TGTGCCAGCAGCCCAGGGACTAGCGGGAGCTATGAGCAGTTCTTC
CDR3: CASSPGTSGSYEQFF

J: TRBJ2-3
D: NA
V: TRBV5-1
size: NA
DNA: TGCGCCAGCAGCTTGTCGACACCAAGCACAGATACGCAGTATTTT
CDR3: CASSLSTPSTDTQYF

J: TRBJ2-5
D: TRBD1
V: TRBV2
size: NA
DNA: TGTGCCAGCCCCCGGGACAGGGGGGAGACCCAGTACTTC
CDR3: CASPRDRGETQYF

J: TRBJ1-1
D: NA
V: TRBV18
size: NA
DNA: TGTGCCAGCTCATCATCGGCAGGGGTCCTCATGAACACTGAAGCTTTCTTT
CDR3: CASSSSAGVLMNTEAFF

J: TRBJ1-1
D: TRBD1
V: TRBV6-5
size: few
DNA: TGTGCCAGCAGCCGGGACAGGGGGTCGGCTGAAGCTTTCTTT
CDR3: CASSRDRGSAEAFF

J: TRBJ1-2
D: NA
V: TRBV30
size: once
DNA: TGTGCCTGGAGGGGAGACAGGATATATGGCTACACCTTC
CDR3: CAWRGDRIYGYTF

J: TRBJ2-2
D: NA
V: TRBV7-9
size: NA
DNA: TGTGCCAGCAGCTCCCGAGGTAGCGATACCGGGGAGCTGTTTTTT
CDR3: CASSSRGSDTGELFF

J: TRBJ2-1
D: TRBD2
V: TRBV19
size: few
DNA: TGTGCCAGTAGTATAGTTGGGACTAGGTATGAGCAGTTCTTC
CDR3: CASSIVGTRYEQFF

J: TRBJ2-3
D: NA
V: TRBV11-3
size: NA
DNA: TGTGCCAGCAGCATAACGGGGTCTAGCACAGATACGCAGTATTTT
CDR3: CASSITGSSTDTQYF

J: TRBJ1-2
D: NA
V: TRBV7-8
size: NA
DNA: TGTGCCAGCAGCTCGCGAGGGGGGGTCAACTATGGCTACACCTTC
CDR3: CASSSRGGVNYGYTF

J: TRBJ1-6
D: NA
V: TRBV6-5
size: NA
DNA: TGTGCCAGCAGTTACGTATATAATTCACCCCTCCACTTT
CDR3: CASSYVYNSPLHF

J: TRBJ2-3
D: TRBD1
V: TRBV5-1
size: once
DNA: TGCGCCAGCAGCTTGGTCGGCAGGGGGCCAGATACGCAGTATTTT
CDR3: CASSLVGRGPDTQYF

J: TRBJ2-7
D: TRBD2
V: TRBV7-9
size: NA
DNA: TGTGCCAGCAGCGAAACCAGCGGGGGCTACGAGCAGTACTTC
CDR3: CASSETSGGYEQYF

J: TRBJ1-2
D: NA
V: TRBV6-5
size: NA
DNA: TGTGCCAGCAGTTACGGGGCAGCCTCCGGCTACACCTTC
CDR3: CASSYGAASGYTF

J: TRBJ2-1
D: TRBD2
V: TRBV9
size: NA
DNA: TGTGCCAGCAGCCCCCGGACTAGCGGGGCCCTCAATGAGCAGTTCTTC
CDR3: CASSPRTSGALNEQFF

J: TRBJ2-1
D: TRBD2
V: TRBV4-2
size: NA
DNA: TGTGCCAGCAGCCATTCCATGGGGGAGGGCCAATACAATGAGCAGTTCTTC
CDR3: CASSHSMGEGQYNEQFF

J: TRBJ2-1
D: NA
V: TRBV7-2
size: NA
DNA: TGTGCCAGCAGCCTCCAGTGGGGGGGCCACAATGAGCAGTTCTTC
CDR3: CASSLQWGGHNEQFF

J: TRBJ2-2
D: NA
V: TRBV28
size: NA
DNA: TGTGCCAGCAGTTTCTTGGGCCTACTCTCTTTGCGAACCGGGGAGCTGTTTTTT
CDR3: CASSFLGLLSLRTGELFF

J: TRBJ2-1
D: TRBD2
V: TRBV7-9
size: NA
DNA: TGTGCCAGCAGCTTTACTAGCGGAAACAATGAGCAGTTCTTC
CDR3: CASSFTSGNNEQFF

J: TRBJ2-1
D: NA
V: TRBV3-1/TRBV3-2
size: NA
DNA: TGTGCCAGCAGCGCAAGACTAGGACACACCTACAATGAGCAGTTCTTC
CDR3: CASSARLGHTYNEQFF

J: TRBJ1-2
D: TRBD1
V: TRBV18
size: NA
DNA: TGTGCCAGCTCACCAGGAGAGTACGGACAGGGGATAAGTGGCTACACCTTC
CDR3: CASSPGEYGQGISGYTF

J: TRBJ2-3
D: TRBD2
V: TRBV9
size: NA
DNA: TGTGCCAGCAGCGAGGTAGCGGGAGTTATGGATACGCAGTATTTT
CDR3: CASSEVAGVMDTQYF

J: TRBJ1-5
D: NA
V: TRBV2
size: few
DNA: TGTGCCAGCAGTCGTCTAGGGGGCAATCAGCCCCAGCATTTT
CDR3: CASSRLGGNQPQHF

J: TRBJ1-2
D: NA
V: TRBV6-5
size: NA
DNA: TGTGCCAGCAGCTGGACAGACAACTATGGCTACACCTTC
CDR3: CASSWTDNYGYTF

J: TRBJ2-7
D: TRBD2
V: TRBV19
size: NA
DNA: TGTGCCAGTAGTCAAACCCGACTAGCAAATGCCTACGAGCAGTACTTC
CDR3: CASSQTRLANAYEQYF

J: TRBJ1-2
D: NA
V: TRBV29-1
size: NA
DNA: TGCAGCGTTGATAGGGCGACAGATAACTATGGCTACACCTTC
CDR3: CSVDRATDNYGYTF

J: TRBJ2-7
D: TRBD2
V: TRBV15
size: NA
DNA: TGTGCCACCAGCAGAGAAATCGGCCAGCTTCGTAGTGGGAGGGCCTCCTACGAGCAGTACTTC
CDR3: CATSREIGQLRSGRASYEQYF

J: TRBJ2-1
D: TRBD1
V: TRBV5-1
size: NA
DNA: TGCGCCAGCAGCCCAACAGGGGCGGAAGAGCAGTTCTTC
CDR3: CASSPTGAEEQFF

J: TRBJ2-1
D: TRBD1
V: TRBV7-9
size: NA
DNA: TGTGCCAGCAGCTCGGACAGGGTCTCCTACAATGAGCAGTTCTTC
CDR3: CASSSDRVSYNEQFF

J: TRBJ2-5
D: TRBD1
V: TRBV5-1
size: NA
DNA: TGCGCCAGCAGCTTACAGGGGGACGCCAGGTACCAAGAGACCCAGTACTTC
CDR3: CASSLQGDARYQETQYF

J: TRBJ2-7
D: TRBD2
V: TRBV19
size: NA
DNA: TGTGCCAGTAGTCCCGGACTAGCGGGCACCTACGAGCAGTACTTC
CDR3: CASSPGLAGTYEQYF

J: TRBJ1-4
D: TRBD1
V: TRBV15
size: NA
DNA: TGTGCCAATGGTGCCGAAACCGGGACAGGGGGTGAAAAACTGTTTTTT
CDR3: CANGAETGTGGEKLFF

J: TRBJ1-5
D: NA
V: TRBV6-1
size: NA
DNA: TGTGCCAGCAGTGACCCCCCCAGGGAGGCTCAGCCCCAGCATTTT
CDR3: CASSDPPREAQPQHF

J: TRBJ2-7
D: NA
V: TRBV18
size: NA
DNA: TGTGCCAGCTCGAGCGGGACACCCTACGAGCAGTACTTC
CDR3: CASSSGTPYEQYF

J: TRBJ2-5
D: TRBD2
V: TRBV3-1/TRBV3-2
size: NA
DNA: TGTGCCAGCAGCCAAGATCATCGGGCTAGCGGATCCCAAGAGACCCAGTACTTC
CDR3: CASSQDHRASGSQETQYF

J: TRBJ1-2
D: TRBD1
V: TRBV18
size: NA
DNA: TGTGCCAGCTCACTGGGACAGGGAACAAGTACTTATGGCTACACCTTC
CDR3: CASSLGQGTSTYGYTF

J: TRBJ2-5
D: NA
V: TRBV24-1
size: NA
DNA: TGTGCCACCAGTGAGGGAATAGACAGTAACCAAGAGACCCAGTACTTC
CDR3: CATSEGIDSNQETQYF

J: TRBJ2-5
D: TRBD2
V: TRBV6-1
size: NA
DNA: TGTGCCAGCAGTGAGACTAGCGGGAGTATGGAGACCCAGTACTTC
CDR3: CASSETSGSMETQYF

J: TRBJ2-7
D: NA
V: TRBV28
size: NA
DNA: TGTGCCAGCATCAGTCCGGGTTTATACGAGCAGTACTTC
CDR3: CASISPGLYEQYF

J: TRBJ1-1
D: NA
V: TRBV19
size: NA
DNA: TGTGCCAGTAACATGAACACTGAAGCTTTCTTT
CDR3: CASNMNTEAFF

J: TRBJ1-6
D: NA
V: TRBV19
size: NA
DNA: TGTGCCAGTAGTACCAACAGGGCCGGTTCACCCCTCCACTTT
CDR3: CASSTNRAGSPLHF

J: TRBJ2-7
D: TRBD2
V: TRBV4-2
size: few
DNA: TGTGCCAGCAGCCAAGCTATCCCGGGACTAGGGACCGACTACGAGCAGTACTTC
CDR3: CASSQAIPGLGTDYEQYF

J: TRBJ1-3
D: TRBD1
V: TRBV19
size: NA
DNA: TGTGCCAGTAGGGACAGGGGGCTTGGAAACACCATATATTTT
CDR3: CASRDRGLGNTIYF

J: TRBJ2-2
D: TRBD2
V: TRBV7-9
size: NA
DNA: TGTGCCAGCAGCCCAAGCGGGAGGGTCACCGGGGAGCTGTTTTTT
CDR3: CASSPSGRVTGELFF

J: TRBJ2-2
D: NA
V: TRBV4-3
size: NA
DNA: TGCGCCAGCAGCCCCCTAAGGGAGATGGGGACCGGGGAGCTGTTTTTT
CDR3: CASSPLREMGTGELFF

J: TRBJ2-1
D: NA
V: TRBV24-1
size: NA
DNA: TGTGCCACCAGTGGTTCGACGGGGGGCGCCTTCAATGAGCAGTTCTTC
CDR3: CATSGSTGGAFNEQFF

J: TRBJ2-3
D: NA
V: TRBV7-2
size: once
DNA: TGTGCCAGCAGCTTAGATCGACAGATTACAGATACGCAGTATTTT
CDR3: CASSLDRQITDTQYF

J: TRBJ2-5
D: NA
V: TRBV6-5
size: NA
DNA: TGTGCCAGCAGTCACCGGGACCAAGAGACCCAGTACTTC
CDR3: CASSHRDQETQYF